This T cell receptor beta chain appears in the sequencing data of a study of blood T cell repertoires in COVID-19. The trim removed 0 bases at V and 1 base at J, leaving 7 bases unmatched. CDR1 and CDR2 (germline): SGHRS, YFSETQ. This CDR3 spans 16 amino acids. The protocol was immunoSEQ multiplex PCR, while the TCRdb copy is restricted to in-frame clones and leaves out a portion. The data show some 40,000 clones, approximately 80% seen once. This chain uses TRBV5-1 with TRBJ2-7; 7 nucleotides line up with TRBD1. The sequencing input was peripheral blood. This TCR came from a man in his 70s with acute or convalescent COVID-19. CDR3 nucleotides: TGCGCCAGCAGCTTGGGTCTCGGGACAGTTTCCTACGAGCAGTACTTC. Protein: CASSLGLGTVSYEQYF.